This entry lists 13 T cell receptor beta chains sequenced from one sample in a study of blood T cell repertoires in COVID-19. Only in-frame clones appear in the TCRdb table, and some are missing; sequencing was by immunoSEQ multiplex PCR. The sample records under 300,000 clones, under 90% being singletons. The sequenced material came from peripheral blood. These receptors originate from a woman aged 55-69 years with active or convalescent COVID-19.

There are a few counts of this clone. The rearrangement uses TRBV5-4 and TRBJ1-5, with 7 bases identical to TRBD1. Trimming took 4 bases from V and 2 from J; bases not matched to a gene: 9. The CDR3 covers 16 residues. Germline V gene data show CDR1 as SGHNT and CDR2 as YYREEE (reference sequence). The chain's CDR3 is CASSLNRGDGNQPQHF. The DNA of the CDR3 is TGTGCCAGCAGCCTTAACAGGGGCGATGGCAATCAGCCCCAGCATTTT.

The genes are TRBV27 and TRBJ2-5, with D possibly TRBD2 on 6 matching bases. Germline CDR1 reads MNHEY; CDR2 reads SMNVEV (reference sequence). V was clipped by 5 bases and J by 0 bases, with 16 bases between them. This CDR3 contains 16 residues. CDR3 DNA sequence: TGTGCCAGCAGTCGGGACTCCGTTCTGTACCAAGAGACCCAGTACTTC. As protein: CASSRDSVLYQETQYF.

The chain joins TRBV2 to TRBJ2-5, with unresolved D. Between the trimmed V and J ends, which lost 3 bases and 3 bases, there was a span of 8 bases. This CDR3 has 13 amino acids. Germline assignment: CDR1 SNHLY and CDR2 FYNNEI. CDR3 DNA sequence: TGTGCCAGCAGTGATTTTCGGGAAGAGACCCAGTACTTC. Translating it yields CASSDFREETQYF.

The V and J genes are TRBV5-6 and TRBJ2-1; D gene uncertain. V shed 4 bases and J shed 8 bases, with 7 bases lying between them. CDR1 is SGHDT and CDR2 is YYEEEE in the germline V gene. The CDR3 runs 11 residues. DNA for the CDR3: TGTGCCAGCAGCGTCTCCTATGAGCAGTTCTTC. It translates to CASSVSYEQFF.

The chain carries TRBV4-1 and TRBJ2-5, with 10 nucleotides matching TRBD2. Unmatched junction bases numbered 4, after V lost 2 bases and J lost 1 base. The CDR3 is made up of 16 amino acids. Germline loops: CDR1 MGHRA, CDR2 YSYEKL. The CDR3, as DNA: TGCGCCAGCAGCCAATATTCTAGCGGGGGCCAAGAGACCCAGTACTTC. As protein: CASSQYSSGGQETQYF.

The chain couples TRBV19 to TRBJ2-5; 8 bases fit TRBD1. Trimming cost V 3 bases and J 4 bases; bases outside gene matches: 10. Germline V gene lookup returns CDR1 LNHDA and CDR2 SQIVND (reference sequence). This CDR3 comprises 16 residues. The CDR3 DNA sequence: TGTGCCAGTAGTATGAGTTGGCGACAGGGGAGAGAGACCCAGTACTTC. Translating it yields CASSMSWRQGRETQYF. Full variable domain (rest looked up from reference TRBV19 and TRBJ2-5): DGGITQSPKYLFRKEGQNVTLSCEQNLNHDAMYWYRQDPGQGLRLIYYSQIVNDFQKGDIAEGYSVSREKKESFPLTVTSAQKNPTAFYLCASSMSWRQGRETQYFGPGTRLLVL.

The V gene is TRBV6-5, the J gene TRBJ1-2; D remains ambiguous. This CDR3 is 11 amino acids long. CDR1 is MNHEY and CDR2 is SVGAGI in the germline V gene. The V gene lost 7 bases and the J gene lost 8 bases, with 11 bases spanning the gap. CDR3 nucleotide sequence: TGTGCCAGCAAGGGAGTGAGGGGCTACACCTTC. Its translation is CASKGVRGYTF.

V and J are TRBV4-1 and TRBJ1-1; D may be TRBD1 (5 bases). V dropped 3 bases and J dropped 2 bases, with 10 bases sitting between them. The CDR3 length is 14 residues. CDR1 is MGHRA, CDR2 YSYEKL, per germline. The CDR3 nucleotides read TGCGCCAGCAGCCAGGGGACTCCTAACACTGAAGCTTTCTTT. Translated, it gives CASSQGTPNTEAFF.

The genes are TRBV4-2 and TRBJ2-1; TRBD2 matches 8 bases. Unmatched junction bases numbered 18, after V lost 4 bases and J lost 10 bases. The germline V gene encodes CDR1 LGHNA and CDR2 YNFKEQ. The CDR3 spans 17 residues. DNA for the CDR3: TGTGCCAGCAGCCTGGGGGTGGGCGCGGGGGGCCAGGTGGAGCAGTTCTTC. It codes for CASSLGVGAGGQVEQFF.

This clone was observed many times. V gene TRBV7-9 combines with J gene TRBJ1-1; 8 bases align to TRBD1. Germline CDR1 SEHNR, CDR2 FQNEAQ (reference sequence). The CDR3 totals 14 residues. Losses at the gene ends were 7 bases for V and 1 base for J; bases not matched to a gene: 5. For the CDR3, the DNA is TGTGCCAGCAACCGAGGGACAGGGAACACTGAAGCTTTCTTT. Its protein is CASNRGTGNTEAFF.

The CDR3, as DNA: TGTGCCAGCAGTGAGAATGTACAGGGGATTGGCCTCTATGGCTACACCTTC. Encoded protein: CASSENVQGIGLYGYTF. V gene TRBV25-1 combines with J gene TRBJ1-2; 7 bases map to TRBD1. Unmatched junction bases numbered 14, after V lost 3 bases and J lost 4 bases. Germline V CDR1 and CDR2: MGHDK, SYGVNS. CDR3 size: 17 residues.

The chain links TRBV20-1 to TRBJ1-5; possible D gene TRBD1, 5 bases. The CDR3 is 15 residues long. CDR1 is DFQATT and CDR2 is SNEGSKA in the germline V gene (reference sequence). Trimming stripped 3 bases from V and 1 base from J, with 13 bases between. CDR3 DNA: TGCAGTGCTAGTAGCAGGGTTGGAAGCAATCAGCCCCAGCATTTT. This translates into CSASSRVGSNQPQHF.

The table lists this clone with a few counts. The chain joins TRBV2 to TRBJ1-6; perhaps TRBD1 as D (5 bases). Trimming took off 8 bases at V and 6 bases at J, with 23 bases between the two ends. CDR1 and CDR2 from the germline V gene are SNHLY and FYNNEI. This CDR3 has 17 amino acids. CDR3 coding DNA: TGTGCCAGCCTCCCTACTCAGGGTTCCGGGGGTAATTCACCCCTCCACTTT. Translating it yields CASLPTQGSGGNSPLHF. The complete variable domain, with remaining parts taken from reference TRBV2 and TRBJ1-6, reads EPEVTQTPSHQVTQMGQEVILRCVPISNHLYFYWYRQILGQKVEFLVSFYNNEISEKSEIFDDQFSVERPDGSNFTLKIRSTKLEDSAMYFCASLPTQGSGGNSPLHFGNGTRLTVT.